A selection of T cell receptor beta chains follows, all from one sample in a study of blood T cell repertoires in COVID-19. Generated by immunoSEQ multiplex PCR, the TCRdb table keeps only in-frame clones and is missing some. The profile shows 250,000 or so clones, about 83% of them singletons. The sequencing sample was made of peripheral blood. These receptors all stem from a human donor in a cohort sampled during active COVID-19. The CDR3 runs from the conserved cysteine through the conserved F or W. D genes are given only for firm matches. A row's size may be missing; if present it is once, few, many or a size class.

j_call clone_size v_call cdr3_length d_call cdr3_nt cdr3_aa
TRBJ1-1 . TRBV18 15 TRBD1 TGTGCCAGCTCAACAGGGGGCGCGAGATGGACTGAAGCTTTCTTT CASSTGGARWTEAFF
TRBJ2-3 . TRBV5-6 15 . TGTGCCAGCAGCGTAACAGGGGGGGGCACAGATACGCAGTATTTT CASSVTGGGTDTQYF
TRBJ2-1 . TRBV14 17 TRBD2 TGTGCCAGCAGCCAGCTGGAATCAGCGGGAGTCTACAATGAGCAGTTCTTC CASSQLESAGVYNEQFF
TRBJ2-2 . TRBV2 14 TRBD2 TGTGCCAGCACCTGGGAGGGAGGCACCGGGGAGCTGTTTTTT CASTWEGGTGELFF
TRBJ1-1 . TRBV11-2 14 TRBD1 TGTGCCAGCAGCTTACGGGACAGGGGCACTGAAGCTTTCTTT CASSLRDRGTEAFF
TRBJ1-2 . TRBV29-1 13 TRBD1 TGCAGCGTTGAACAGGGACAGGGTGGGGGCTACACCTTC CSVEQGQGGGYTF
TRBJ2-5 . TRBV5-1 14 TRBD1 TGCGCCAGCAGCCAACAGGGGGGACAAGAGACCCAGTACTTC CASSQQGGQETQYF
TRBJ2-7 . TRBV7-9 18 . TGTGCCAGCAGCTTACTGAGTCTAAAGGGGAAAAAGGCCTACGAGCAGTACTTC CASSLLSLKGKKAYEQYF
TRBJ1-5 . TRBV15 14 . TGTGCCACCAGCTTAGGACTGGTAAATCAGCCCCAGCATTTT CATSLGLVNQPQHF
TRBJ1-5 few TRBV2 14 TRBD1 TGTGCCAGCAGCCCCGGGACAGGGGATGAGCCCCAGCATTTT CASSPGTGDEPQHF
TRBJ1-5 . TRBV12-5 12 . TGTGCTAGTGGTTTGGGGAGTCAGCCCCAGCATTTT CASGLGSQPQHF
TRBJ1-1 . TRBV7-2 14 . TGTGCCAGCAGCCTCCCGAAGGGACTCACTGAAGCTTTCTTT CASSLPKGLTEAFF
TRBJ1-1 . TRBV7-9 14 TRBD1 TGTGCCAGCAGCCCCCGGACAGGGGAAGCTGAAGCTTTCTTT CASSPRTGEAEAFF
TRBJ2-1 . TRBV10-3 13 . TGTGCCATCTTCGCAGGGGCGAGCAATGAGCAGTTCTTC CAIFAGASNEQFF
TRBJ1-2 . TRBV11-2 16 . TGTGCCAGCAGCTTAGAGGTCAGGGGCGGGTTGGGCGGCTACACCTTC CASSLEVRGGLGGYTF
TRBJ2-3 . TRBV7-9 14 TRBD2 TGTGCCAGCAGCTTATCCAGCGGGACGAATACGCAGTATTTT CASSLSSGTNTQYF
TRBJ2-5 . TRBV11-3 17 . TGTGCCAGCAGCTTAGCGACGGGAAATATTAACCAAGAGACCCAGTACTTC CASSLATGNINQETQYF